These 21 T cell receptor beta chains originate from one sample sequenced in a study of neurological immune-mediated disorders. One entry per CDR3 protein, called by TCRdb with MiXCR from the 5' RACE reads. The table lists about 55,000 distinct CDR3 sequences, under 30% of them singletons. Sample time point: technical triplicate 2. Sample: PBMCs. The receptor source for this set is a man between 60 and 70 years old with HTLV-1-associated myelopathy (HAM/TSP).

This clonotype was seen at least ten times. This chain connects TRBV25-1 to TRBJ2-7; maybe TRBD2 (6 bases). From germline, CDR1 is MGHDK and CDR2 SYGVNS. The V and J ends lost 8 bases and 0 bases respectively, with 11 bases between them. The CDR3 has 13 amino acids. CDR3 sequence reads: CASSGTDSYEQYF. The DNA of the CDR3 is TGTGCCAGCTCCGGGACTGACTCCTACGAGCAGTACTTC.

This rearrangement joins TRBV12-3 or TRBV12-4 to TRBJ1-5, with D uncertain. The CDR3 length is 14 residues. The V end lost 4 bases, the J end lost 0 bases, and 7 bases lay between the germline ends. The CDR3 DNA sequence: TGTGCCAGCAGTTCCGGGTATAGCAATCAGCCCCAGCATTTT. It specifies CASSSGYSNQPQHF.

This clonotype was detected a few times. V is TRBV10-2 and J is TRBJ1-5; TRBD1 agrees at 8 bases. J gave up 4 bases and V 10 bases, and 6 bases lay outside the gene matches. CDR1 is WSHSY and CDR2 is SAAADI in the germline V gene. The CDR3 loop spans 13 amino acids. The CDR3 protein is CAIATGGNQPQHF. CDR3 in DNA: TGCGCCATCGCCACAGGGGGGAATCAGCCCCAGCATTTT.

This clonotype was seen at least ten times. The CDR3 reads CSAALPRDTGELFF. The DNA for the CDR3 is TGCAGTGCTGCGCTCCCCAGAGACACCGGGGAGCTGTTTTTT. The chain is built from TRBV20-1 and TRBJ2-2; D is uncertain. V shed 5 bases and J shed 3 bases, with 13 bases lying between them. The CDR3 extends over 14 amino acids. The germline V gene encodes CDR1 DFQATT and CDR2 SNEGSKA (reference sequence).

Ten or more counts support this clonotype. The rearrangement uses TRBV25-1 and TRBJ1-1; 9 nucleotides line up with TRBD1. CDR1 is MGHDK, CDR2 SYGVNS, per germline. Unmatched junction bases numbered 7, after V lost 11 bases and J lost 6 bases. This CDR3 is built from 12 residues. CDR3 bases: TGTGCCGCTGGACAGGGGATCGCTGAAGCTTTCTTT. Translating it yields CAAGQGIAEAFF. Using reference TRBV25-1 and TRBJ1-1 for the parts outside the CDR3, the full variable domain is EADIYQTPRYLVIGTGKKITLECSQTMGHDKMYWYQQDPGMELHLIHYSYGVNSTEKGDLSSESTVSRIRTEHFPLTLESARPSHTSQYLCAAGQGIAEAFFGQGTRLTVV.

This clonotype was seen a few times. The CDR3 here is CASSLMAVYTDTQYF. The DNA for the CDR3 is TGTGCCAGCAGCTTGATGGCGGTTTACACAGATACGCAGTATTTT. The J gene is TRBJ2-3, the V gene TRBV5-6; D is unclear. V lost 1 base and J 2 bases, leaving 11 bases between the germline ends. The CDR3 totals 15 residues. The germline V gene encodes CDR1 SGHDT and CDR2 YYEEEE. The whole variable domain, remainder taken from reference TRBV5-6 and TRBJ2-3, is DAGVTQSPTHLIKTRGQQVTLRCSPKSGHDTVSWYQQALGQGPQFIFQYYEEEERQRGNFPDRFSGHQFPNYSSELNVNALLLGDSALYLCASSLMAVYTDTQYFGPGTRLTVL.

This clonotype was found many times. The chain links TRBV9 to TRBJ2-3; 14 bases are a match to TRBD2. Germline CDR1 is SGDLS and CDR2 is YYNGEE. The CDR3 is 17 residues long. V lost 4 bases, J lost 5 bases, and 9 bases stayed unmatched. In DNA form, the CDR3 reads TGTGCCAGCAGCCCTAGGGGACTAGCGGGAGCTGGAGATACGCAGTATTTT. Amino acids: CASSPRGLAGAGDTQYF.

This sequence joins TRBV2 and TRBJ1-2, with 7 bases fitting TRBD1. The CDR3 is made up of 11 amino acids. V dropped 8 bases and J dropped 8; count of bases not matched to a gene: 5. In germline, CDR1 is SNHLY, CDR2 FYNNEI. The CDR3 reads CASFLQGGYTF. CDR3 nucleotide sequence: TGTGCCAGCTTCCTACAGGGGGGCTACACCTTC.

There are many counts of this clonotype. This chain links TRBV5-1 with TRBJ2-7; 10 nucleotides align to TRBD2. Germline V gene lookup returns CDR1 SGHRS and CDR2 YFSETQ. V lost 5 bases, J lost 4 bases, and 9 bases stayed unmatched. The CDR3 is 15 amino acids. The CDR3 nucleotides read TGCGCCAGCAGTCTCGGACTAGCGGAAGGATACGAGCAGTACTTC. It translates to CASSLGLAEGYEQYF.

This clonotype was observed many times. J is TRBJ1-6 and V is TRBV27; 7 nucleotides line up with TRBD1. Germline-derived CDR1 and CDR2 are MNHEY and SMNVEV (reference sequence). This CDR3 spans 14 amino acids. V was clipped by 6 bases and J by 7 bases; unmatched bases: 6. The CDR3 sequence is CASRRDRVNSPLHF. CDR3 in DNA: TGTGCCAGCAGAAGAGACAGGGTGAATTCACCCCTCCACTTT.

This clonotype was seen a few times. This sequence joins TRBV5-5 and TRBJ1-2; D not certain. V dropped 4 bases and J dropped 7 bases, with 14 bases sitting between them. CDR1 is SGHKS and CDR2 is YYEKEE in the germline V gene (reference sequence). The CDR3 spans 13 residues. The CDR3 DNA follows: TGTGCCAGCAGCACCGGACTGGCGTTTGGCTACACCTTC. It yields the protein CASSTGLAFGYTF.

This clonotype was seen ten or more times. This chain joins TRBV3-1 and TRBJ2-1; TRBD1 aligns across 7 bases. There are 17 residues in the CDR3. CDR1 and CDR2 from the germline V gene are LGHDT and YNNKEL (reference sequence). V was pared by 3 bases and J by 0 bases, with 8 bases of the junction left unmatched. This CDR3 reads CASSQSGQSSSYNEQFF. Written as DNA, the CDR3 is TGTGCCAGCAGCCAGTCGGGACAGTCGAGCTCCTACAATGAGCAGTTCTTC.

This clonotype was seen many times. The chain recombines TRBV5-1 with TRBJ1-1, with TRBD1 as a possible D gene (5 bases). There are 13 residues in the CDR3. CDR1 and CDR2 (germline): SGHRS, YFSETQ. Trimming cost V 6 bases and J 1 base, with 10 bases left between them. CDR3 protein: CASTGTSNTEAFF. The CDR3 nucleotides are TGCGCCAGCACCGGGACGTCGAACACTGAAGCTTTCTTT.

This clonotype was found many times. The J gene is TRBJ1-5, the V gene TRBV30, with D possibly matching TRBD1 (6 bases). The V end was cut by 1 base, the J end by 5 bases, with 12 bases between. The CDR3 covers 14 residues. Germline CDR1 reads GTSNPN; CDR2 reads SVGIG (reference sequence). CDR3 sequence reads: CAWSGGAVDQPQHF. CDR3 in DNA: TGTGCCTGGAGTGGGGGGGCCGTGGATCAGCCCCAGCATTTT.

There are many counts of this clonotype. CDR3 region: CASSQGVQGSRNSPLHF. In DNA form, the CDR3 reads TGCGCCAGCAGCCAAGGGGTTCAGGGGTCTAGGAATTCACCCCTCCACTTT. The gene calls are TRBV4-1 and TRBJ1-6; a possible D gene is TRBD1 (6 bases). This CDR3 contains 17 residues. The germline V gene has CDR1 MGHRA and CDR2 YSYEKL. Trimming cost V 1 base and J 7 bases, with 17 bases left between them.

The rearrangement uses TRBV5-1 and TRBJ2-4, with a possible D match to TRBD1 (6 bases). Per the germline V gene, CDR1 is SGHRS and CDR2 is YFSETQ. Trimming took off 5 bases at V and 8 bases at J, with 17 bases between the two ends. The CDR3 spans 14 residues. The CDR3 region has the DNA TGCGCCAGCAGGGGAACAGGGATCTTCGACATTCAGTACTTC. Protein: CASRGTGIFDIQYF.

This clonotype was seen at least ten times. The V gene is TRBV29-1, the J gene TRBJ2-7; 10 positions match TRBD1. The CDR3 spans 13 residues. V trimming: 4 bases; J trimming: 5 bases; junction bases outside the gene matches: 5. From germline, CDR1 is SQVTM and CDR2 ANQGSEA. Here the CDR3 DNA reads TGCAGCGTTGTGGGGACAGGGGTTCACGAGCAGTACTTC. This sequence encodes CSVVGTGVHEQYF.

The chain is built from TRBV2 and TRBJ2-5; D is unresolved. The CDR3 is made up of 10 amino acids. Germline V gene data show CDR1 as SNHLY and CDR2 as FYNNEI. V lost 4 bases and J 4 bases, leaving 1 base between the germline ends. The CDR3 nucleotides are TGTGCCAGCAGTGGAGAGACCCAGTACTTC. It encodes CASSGETQYF.

The chain carries TRBV15 and TRBJ1-1; TRBD1 matches 10 bases. With V trimmed by 9 bases and J by 7 bases, 8 bases remained unmatched. Germline-derived CDR1 and CDR2 are LNHNV and YYDKDF (reference sequence). CDR3 length: 13 residues. The CDR3 sequence is CATGDGTGVEAFF. The CDR3 DNA sequence: TGTGCCACAGGAGACGGGACAGGGGTTGAAGCTTTCTTT.

In regard to this clonotype: A much larger clone differs from this one at a single base, so this may be a read error. No conserved phenylalanine or tryptophan is present at the end of the CDR3, so a read error is the likely explanation. This chain uses TRBV4-2 with TRBJ2-5, with 7 bases aligning to TRBD2. The germline gives CDR1 LGHNA, CDR2 YNFKEQ. There are 15 residues in the CDR3. Trimming removed 4 bases from V and 3 bases from J; junction bases left unmatched: 8. The CDR3 loop is CASSPSGSSEETQYV. The CDR3 region has the DNA TGTGCCAGCAGCCCTAGCGGTTCCTCAGAAGAGACCCAGTACGTC.

This clonotype was seen repeatedly, ten times or more. V and J are TRBV24-1 and TRBJ2-2, with a possible D match to TRBD1 (6 bases). Trimming removed 5 bases from V and 6 bases from J, with 12 bases in between. The length of the CDR3 is 14 residues. Per germline, CDR1 KGHDR and CDR2 SFDVKD. In DNA, the CDR3 is TGTGCCACCAGTGGCCCAGGGGTGTCCGGGGAGCTGTTTTTT. Amino acids: CATSGPGVSGELFF.